This is a list of T cell receptor beta chains from one sample in a study of blood T cell repertoires in COVID-19. The protocol was immunoSEQ multiplex PCR, while the TCRdb copy is restricted to in-frame clones and leaves out a portion. The sample holds about 200,000 clones, 80% to 90% seen once. The sample was peripheral blood. The receptor source for this set is a woman in her seventies with acute or convalescent COVID-19. Both conserved end residues are part of each CDR3. The D gene is left open where the match is weak. Only some rows state a clone size, as once, few, many or a class for expanded clones.

D	V	J	size	DNA	CDR3
-	TRBV10-2	TRBJ2-7	-	TGCGCCAGCAGTGAGGTTACTAGCTCGGGCGAGCAGTACTTC	CASSEVTSSGEQYF
-	TRBV5-4	TRBJ1-1	-	TGTGCCAGCAGCAGAACAGGGTGGGGAGATGAAGCTTTCTTT	CASSRTGWGDEAFF
TRBD1	TRBV7-8	TRBJ2-7	-	TGTGCCAGCAGCTCCAACGGACAGGGGCTCTCCTACGAGCAGTACTTC	CASSSNGQGLSYEQYF
-	TRBV28	TRBJ1-4	-	TGTGCCAGCAGTTTATCAGGGGTGATAAGAAAACTGTTTTTT	CASSLSGVIRKLFF
TRBD2	TRBV7-8	TRBJ2-5	-	TGTGCCAGCAGCCGAGGACTAGCGGCAATTGGGACCCAGTACTTC	CASSRGLAAIGTQYF
TRBD1	TRBV2	TRBJ1-1	-	TGTGCCAGCAGTCTTACAGGGGACACTGAAGCTTTCTTT	CASSLTGDTEAFF
TRBD2	TRBV19	TRBJ2-5	-	TGTGCCAGTAGTATCGAGGTTAGCGGGGCCACCCAGTACTTC	CASSIEVSGATQYF
TRBD1	TRBV29-1	TRBJ1-5	-	TGCAGCGTGCTCCCACAGGGGCGGAATCAGCCCCAGCATTTT	CSVLPQGRNQPQHF
TRBD2	TRBV4-2	TRBJ2-4	-	TGTGCCAGCAGCCAGTCCGGGACTAGCGCCTCACCCGTTCAGTACTTC	CASSQSGTSASPVQYF
TRBD2	TRBV19	TRBJ2-3	few	TGTGCCAGCAGCGGGGGGGTGACAGATACGCAGTATTTT	CASSGGVTDTQYF
TRBD2	TRBV20-1	TRBJ2-1	once	TGCAGTGCTAGTCGGCCTAGCGGGGGCAATGAGCAGTTCTTC	CSASRPSGGNEQFF
TRBD1	TRBV27	TRBJ1-5	-	TGTGCCAGCAGCCTTATTCCCCCCCTACAGGGGGCAGGACAGCCCCAGCATTTT	CASSLIPPLQGAGQPQHF
TRBD1	TRBV27	TRBJ1-2	-	TGTGCCAGCAGTTTTAGGGACAGGGGGCGGAGCGGCTACACCTTC	CASSFRDRGRSGYTF
TRBD1	TRBV6-1	TRBJ1-2	-	TGTGCCAGCAGTGAGTCCGGGACAGCTTCTAACTATGGCTACACCTTC	CASSESGTASNYGYTF
TRBD1	TRBV7-2	TRBJ2-7	-	TGTGCCAGCAGCTTCGGACAGGGTGGCGAGCAGTACTTC	CASSFGQGGEQYF
TRBD1	TRBV28	TRBJ2-1	-	TGTGCCAGCAGTCAGGACAGGGGGCGCAGGAATGAGCAGTTCTTC	CASSQDRGRRNEQFF
-	TRBV19	TRBJ2-5	-	TGTGCCAGTAGCCCACTCCGGGGGAGAGAGACCCAGTACTTC	CASSPLRGRETQYF
TRBD2	TRBV6-4	TRBJ2-1	-	TGTGCCAGCAGTGGTAGCGGGGGAAATCGTGAGCAGTTCTTC	CASSGSGGNREQFF
-	TRBV7-2	TRBJ1-2	-	TGTGCCAGCAGCTTAGGACAGATAGACGGCTACACCTTC	CASSLGQIDGYTF
-	TRBV6-5	TRBJ1-2	-	TGTGCCAGCAACAAATTGGGGGGAGGCGACTATGGCTACACCTTC	CASNKLGGGDYGYTF
-	TRBV19	TRBJ1-3	-	TGTGCCACCCGGGCTCAGGGTGGAAACACCATATATTTT	CATRAQGGNTIYF
-	TRBV29-1	TRBJ2-2	-	TGCAGCGTTGCCGGGACACACACCGGGGAGCTGTTTTTT	CSVAGTHTGELFF
TRBD1	TRBV3-1/TRBV3-2	TRBJ1-2	-	TGTGCCAGCAGCCTACAGGGGGTGCATGGCTACACCTTC	CASSLQGVHGYTF
-	TRBV5-5	TRBJ2-3	-	TGTGCCAGCAGCCCTGGGGCCCTAAGCACAGATACGCAGTATTTT	CASSPGALSTDTQYF
-	TRBV6-6	TRBJ1-2	-	TGTGCCAGCAGTGTCAGCGGGTACTATGGCTACACCTTC	CASSVSGYYGYTF
TRBD1	TRBV27	TRBJ1-3	-	TGTGCCAGCAGTTTAACGGGACAGGGGAGAAACACCATATATTTT	CASSLTGQGRNTIYF
TRBD1	TRBV5-1	TRBJ1-3	-	TGCGCCAGCAGCTTACAGGGGGCTTCTGGAAACACCATATATTTT	CASSLQGASGNTIYF
TRBD1	TRBV18	TRBJ2-5	-	TGTGCCAGCTCACCACGGGCAGGGGGCCCGGAGACCCAGTACTTC	CASSPRAGGPETQYF
-	TRBV27	TRBJ1-2	-	TGTGCCAGCAGTTTGACGGGGAGTGGCGGCTACACCTTC	CASSLTGSGGYTF
-	TRBV7-6	TRBJ2-7	-	TGTGCCAGCAGCTTAGAGGAGTCTTACGAGCAGTACTTC	CASSLEESYEQYF
-	TRBV27	TRBJ2-7	-	TGTGCCAGCGGAAAGACGACTAGGGGATCCTACGAGCAGTACTTC	CASGKTTRGSYEQYF
TRBD2	TRBV19	TRBJ2-1	-	TGTGCCAGTAGTCCCTGGACTAGTTATGATGAGCAGTTCTTC	CASSPWTSYDEQFF
-	TRBV5-4	TRBJ1-1	-	TGTGCCAGCAGCTCCGGGACAAAGAACACTGAAGCTTTCTTT	CASSSGTKNTEAFF
-	TRBV27	TRBJ1-1	few	TGTGCCAGCAGAGGTTCTCTGGGGAGTGTAGCTTTCTTT	CASRGSLGSVAFF
-	TRBV28	TRBJ1-6	-	TGTGCCAGCAGTTTAGGCCTCAGGGCTCCCTTAACCAATTCACCCCTCCACTTT	CASSLGLRAPLTNSPLHF
TRBD2	TRBV6-6	TRBJ2-3	-	TGTGCCAGCAGTCCCCGCCGACTAGCGGGGGGGGATACGCAGTATTTT	CASSPRRLAGGDTQYF
TRBD1	TRBV6-5	TRBJ1-1	-	TGTGCCAGCAGTTACTCGACAGGGGGCGCGAAGGCTGAAGCTTTCTTT	CASSYSTGGAKAEAFF
TRBD1	TRBV7-8	TRBJ2-7	few	TGTGCCAGCAGCTTGGTCAGGGGGTACGAGCAGTACTTC	CASSLVRGYEQYF
-	TRBV6-5	TRBJ1-1	-	TGTGCCAGCATGGAGGGAAAGCCGAACACTGAAGCTTTCTTT	CASMEGKPNTEAFF
-	TRBV19	TRBJ2-2	-	TGTGCCAGTAGTATAGGAGGGTACGCCGGGGAGCTGTTTTTT	CASSIGGYAGELFF
TRBD2	TRBV18	TRBJ2-2	-	TGTGCCAGCTCACCAACTAGCGGGGGCACGGGGACCGGGGAGCTGTTTTTT	CASSPTSGGTGTGELFF
-	TRBV6-5	TRBJ1-2	-	TGTGCCAGTACTCCGACAGATCTTTATGGCTACACCTTC	CASTPTDLYGYTF
-	TRBV10-3	TRBJ1-3	-	TGTGCCATCAGTGAAAGAACAGGTCGAAACACCATATATTTT	CAISERTGRNTIYF
-	TRBV7-2	TRBJ2-5	-	TGTGCCAGCAGCGCACCCGGGTCTCCGCAAGAGACCCAGTACTTC	CASSAPGSPQETQYF
TRBD1	TRBV5-6	TRBJ1-2	few	TGTGCCAGCAGCTGGGGACAGGGTGGCTATGGCTACACCTTC	CASSWGQGGYGYTF
-	TRBV20-1	TRBJ2-2	few	TGCAGTGCATCCTTCACCGGGGAGCTGTTTTTT	CSASFTGELFF
-	TRBV7-9	TRBJ1-2	once	TGTGCCAGCAGCTTACAGGAGGGAAGGGGTAATGGCTACACCTTC	CASSLQEGRGNGYTF
TRBD1	TRBV10-3	TRBJ2-5	once	TGTGCCATCAGTGATAGGGGGCGAGAGACCCAGTACTTC	CAISDRGRETQYF
-	TRBV18	TRBJ1-1	-	TGTGCCAGCTCACCTCGGCCCGGGGGGATGAACACTGAAGCTTTCTTT	CASSPRPGGMNTEAFF
TRBD1	TRBV5-1	TRBJ2-7	-	TGCGCCAGCAGTTACCAGGGGGCGGGTGGCTACGAGCAGTACTTC	CASSYQGAGGYEQYF
-	TRBV10-1	TRBJ2-5	-	TGCGCCAGCAGTGACGGCGGGAGAGGGGGAGAGACCCAGTACTTC	CASSDGGRGGETQYF